The 22 T cell receptor beta chains below were found in one sample sequenced in a study of T cells in Graves' hyperthyroidism and ophthalmopathy (dated by TCRdb to the late 2010s). The library was generated by multiplex PCR. Sequencing instrument: Illumina HiSeq 2000. The TCR beta CDR3 regions were amplified from the RNA transcripts. The TCR CDR3 was subjected to a first round of RT-PCR using the HTBI primer set and the Qiagen OneStep RT-PCR kit. TCRdb trimmed the raw reads at Q25, called clones with MiXCR and kept productive beta chains. Entries are consolidated by CDR3 protein sequence, retaining the most common genes and DNA. Counted in this sample were 450,000 to 700,000 distinct CDR3 sequences; about half of them appeared once. The biggest ten clones account for approximately 8.4% of the sample. What was sequenced was peripheral blood or thyroid tissue (not recorded which). These receptors all come from a woman aged 18-29 years with Graves' hyperthyroidism.

The chain combines TRBV15 with TRBJ1-2; D not resolved. V was trimmed by 4 bases and J by 4 bases, leaving 13 bases between them. Germline values: CDR1 LNHNV, CDR2 YYDKDF (reference sequence). This CDR3 contains 14 residues. The CDR3 nucleotides read TGTGCCACCAGCACCGAAAGGCCCTTCTATGGCTACACCTTC. Translating it yields CATSTERPFYGYTF.

This clonotype was seen ten or more times. The gene calls are TRBV29-1 and TRBJ1-5; the match to TRBD1 covers 7 bases. The CDR3 runs to 13 residues. V was clipped by 6 bases and J by 3 bases; unmatched bases: 5. CDR1 is SQVTM and CDR2 is ANQGSEA in the germline V gene. The CDR3 loop is CSVQQGHNQPQHF. CDR3 sequence (DNA): TGCAGCGTCCAACAGGGGCACAATCAGCCCCAGCATTTT. Looking up the rest from reference TRBV29-1 and TRBJ1-5 gives the full variable domain: SAVISQKPSRDICQRGTSLTIQCQVDSQVTMMFWYRQQPGQSLTLIATANQGSEATYESGFVIDKFPISRPNLTFSTLTVSNMSPEDSSIYLCSVQQGHNQPQHFGDGTRLSIL.

In this sample, this clonotype turned up many times. The chain links TRBV15 to TRBJ2-7, with D possibly matching TRBD1 (6 bases). The CDR3 is made up of 14 amino acids. The V and J ends lost 2 bases and 5 bases respectively, with 13 bases between them. The germline gives CDR1 LNHNV, CDR2 YYDKDF (reference sequence). The CDR3 region is CATSRPTTGNEQYF. Written as DNA, the CDR3 is TGTGCCACCAGCAGACCGACCACAGGGAACGAGCAGTACTTC.

The chain carries TRBV12-3 or TRBV12-4 and TRBJ2-7, with D unresolved. The CDR3 length is 13 residues. V dropped 3 bases and J dropped 7 bases, with 13 bases sitting between them. CDR3 in amino acids: CASSLSGVEEQYF. Here the CDR3 DNA reads TGTGCCAGCAGTTTGTCAGGAGTAGAAGAGCAGTACTTC.

The rearrangement uses TRBV7-9 and TRBJ2-3, with 13 bases lining up with TRBD2. Per the germline V gene, CDR1 is SEHNR and CDR2 is FQNEAQ (reference sequence). With V trimmed by 5 bases and J by 4 bases, 6 bases remained unmatched. CDR3 length: 16 residues. The CDR3 DNA reads TGTGCCAGCAGCCAAGGACTAGCGGGAGTGGCAGATACGCAGTATTTT. Residues: CASSQGLAGVADTQYF.

The chain combines TRBV7-9 with TRBJ1-4, with D perhaps matching TRBD1 (5 bases). V lost 7 bases, J lost 6 bases, and 15 bases lay in between. Germline V gives CDR1 SEHNR, CDR2 FQNEAQ (reference sequence). This CDR3 region has 14 residues. CDR3 amino acids: CASTLGGADEKLFF. CDR3 nucleotides: TGTGCCAGCACCCTCGGAGGGGCAGATGAAAAACTGTTTTTT.

V and J are TRBV6-4 and TRBJ1-4; D is undetermined. Germline CDR1 reads MRHNA; CDR2 reads SNTAGT. Trimming left V 5 bases short and J 16 bases short, with 11 bases between. The CDR3 is 10 amino acids. CDR3 amino acids: CASSTSRGFF. CDR3 in DNA: TGTGCCAGCAGTACGTCCCGGGGGTTTTTT.

Remarks on this clonotype: A read error may explain this, as a much larger clone is one base away. This chain links TRBV6-5 with TRBJ1-1; the D gene is possibly TRBD1 (5 bases). There are 17 residues in the CDR3. Trimming removed 6 bases at V and 0 bases at J, with 20 bases between. Germline CDR1 and CDR2: MNHEY and SVGAGI. The CDR3 sequence: CASRYAGGSPLNTEAFF. The DNA for the CDR3 is TGTGCCAGCAGATACGCTGGGGGATCCCCCTTGAACACTGAAGCTTTCTTT.

This clonotype was observed many times. The chain recombines TRBV20-1 with TRBJ1-1; D is ambiguous. Trimming took off 3 bases at V and 8 bases at J, with 16 bases between the two ends. Per germline, CDR1 DFQATT and CDR2 SNEGSKA (reference sequence). The CDR3 runs 13 residues. The CDR3 bases are TGCAGTGCTAGTTCTTGGGGAGTTCAGGAAGCTTTCTTT. Encoded protein: CSASSWGVQEAFF.

This clonotype was picked up many times. The chain is built from TRBV10-3 and TRBJ2-7; a possible D gene is TRBD1 (5 bases). V lost 8 bases, J lost 0 bases, and 11 bases lay in between. CDR3 length: 13 amino acids. The germline V gene encodes CDR1 ENHRY and CDR2 SYGVKD. For the CDR3, the DNA is TGTGCCATCGGCAGGGTTAGCTCCTACGAGCAGTACTTC. Protein product: CAIGRVSSYEQYF.

The CDR3 bases are TGTGCCAGCAGTTTATATGGACTAGTGGACTCCTACGAGCAGTACTTC. It codes for CASSLYGLVDSYEQYF. The V gene is TRBV7-2, the J gene TRBJ2-7; 7 bases line up with TRBD2. Germline V gene sequence: CDR1 SGHTA, CDR2 FQGNSA. This CDR3 contains 16 residues. J was trimmed by 0 bases and V by 6 bases; bases with no gene match: 11.

The genes are TRBV15 and TRBJ1-2; D unresolved. Germline V CDR1 and CDR2: LNHNV, YYDKDF (reference sequence). The CDR3 sequence is 12 residues long. V lost 3 bases and J 8 bases, leaving 10 bases between the germline ends. The CDR3 reads CATSSQDHGYTF. CDR3 coding DNA: TGTGCCACCAGCAGCCAAGATCACGGCTACACCTTC.

About this clonotype itself: A junction boundary mismatches the germline segment, possibly from a read error. The rearrangement uses TRBV11-2 and TRBJ2-7; D call uncertain. The CDR3 contains 15 residues. Per germline, CDR1 SGHAT and CDR2 FQNNGV. The chain's CDR3 is CASSLGQSHSYEQYF. The CDR3 DNA reads as TGCGCCAGCAGCTTAGGCCAGAGCCACTCCTACGAGCAGTACTTC.

The V and J genes are TRBV7-6 and TRBJ2-7; possibly TRBD1 for D (6 bases). The germline V gene encodes CDR1 SGHVS and CDR2 FNYEAQ. V was shortened by 5 bases and J by 3 bases, with 14 bases between the two germline ends. The CDR3 has 14 amino acids. The CDR3 region has the DNA TGTGCCAGCAGCCCCAGGGGCGGAGTCTACGAGCAGTACTTC. It yields the protein CASSPRGGVYEQYF.

This clonotype was found many times. This sequence joins TRBV29-1 and TRBJ2-5; D uncertain. This CDR3 comprises 14 residues. Trimming stripped 1 base from V and 2 bases from J, with 11 bases between. From germline, CDR1 is SQVTM and CDR2 ANQGSEA. CDR3 sequence (DNA): TGCAGCGTTGAAGCTGGGCAAATACAAGAGACCCAGTACTTC. Its translation: CSVEAGQIQETQYF.

The CDR3 region is CSATPWSSRGTGSSPLHF. CDR3 bases: TGCAGTGCTACTCCCTGGTCGTCCCGCGGGACAGGGAGTTCACCCCTCCACTTT. The chain uses TRBV20-1 and TRBJ1-6, with 9 nucleotides matching TRBD1. V gave up 4 bases and J gave up 9 bases; unmatched junction bases: 19. Germline V gene lookup returns CDR1 DFQATT and CDR2 SNEGSKA (reference sequence). The CDR3 contains 18 residues.

This clonotype came up a few times. The chain uses TRBV6-5 and TRBJ2-7; D ambiguous. V lost 6 bases and J lost 4, with 10 bases in between. The CDR3 length is 12 residues. Per the germline V gene, CDR1 is MNHEY and CDR2 is SVGAGI. The CDR3 region has the DNA TGTGCCAGCAGATACCTAACGTACGAGCAGTACTTC. It codes for CASRYLTYEQYF.

The chain carries TRBV20-1 and TRBJ1-6; no clear D. V was shortened by 3 bases and J by 8 bases, with 11 bases between the two germline ends. CDR3 length: 13 amino acids. CDR1 and CDR2 from the germline V gene are DFQATT and SNEGSKA (reference sequence). This chain's CDR3 is CSARLERDSPLHF. The CDR3 DNA reads as TGCAGTGCTAGGCTTGAGCGGGATTCACCCCTCCACTTT.

This clonotype was detected ten times or more. The chain employs TRBV12-3 or TRBV12-4 and TRBJ1-4; weak D call: TRBD1 (5 bases). The CDR3 extends over 14 amino acids. V was shortened by 5 bases and J by 4 bases, with 11 bases between the two germline ends. DNA for the CDR3: TGTGCCAGCAGTGCTGGGACTGATAATGAAAAACTGTTTTTT. Its translation is CASSAGTDNEKLFF.

The CDR3: CATSDVSSGNTGELFF. The CDR3, as DNA: TGTGCCACCAGTGATGTATCTAGCGGGAACACCGGGGAGCTGTTTTTT. This chain uses TRBV24-1 with TRBJ2-2; TRBD2 agrees at 7 bases. V shed 3 bases, J shed 1 base, and the junction held 4 bases outside the gene matches. The germline CDR1 and CDR2 sequences are KGHDR and SFDVKD. The CDR3 sequence is 16 residues long.

V usage is TRBV27 and J usage is TRBJ1-1; D not certain. The ends were cut back, 2 bases at V and 2 bases at J, with 9 bases in the middle. Per the germline V gene, CDR1 is MNHEY and CDR2 is SMNVEV (reference sequence). The CDR3 has 14 residues. The CDR3 protein is CASSLREGNTEAFF. The CDR3 nucleotides are TGTGCCAGCAGTTTACGCGAGGGCAACACTGAAGCTTTCTTT.

The rearrangement links TRBV11-1 to TRBJ1-5; D uncertain. The CDR3 sequence is 18 residues long. Germline-derived CDR1 and CDR2 are SGHAT and FQDESV (reference sequence). The V and J ends lost 5 bases and 4 bases respectively, with 24 bases between them. CDR3 amino acids: CASSPKGARDNKNQPQHF. DNA of the CDR3: TGTGCCAGCAGCCCCAAAGGAGCGAGAGACAACAAAAATCAGCCCCAGCATTTT.